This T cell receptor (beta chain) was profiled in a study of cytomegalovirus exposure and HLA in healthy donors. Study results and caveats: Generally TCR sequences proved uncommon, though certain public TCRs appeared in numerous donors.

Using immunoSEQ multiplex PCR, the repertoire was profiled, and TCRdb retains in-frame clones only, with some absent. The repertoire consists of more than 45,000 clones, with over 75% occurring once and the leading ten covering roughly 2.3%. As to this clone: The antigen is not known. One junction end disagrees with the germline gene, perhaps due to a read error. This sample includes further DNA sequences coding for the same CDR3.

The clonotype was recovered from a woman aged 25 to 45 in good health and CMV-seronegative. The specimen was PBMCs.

CDR3 residues: CASSLGGVHGYTF. The CDR3, as DNA: TGTGCTAGCAGCTTAGGGGGGGTCCATGGCTACACCTTC. This sequence joins TRBV7-9 and TRBJ1-2; tentatively, D is TRBD1 (6 bases). The CDR3 runs to 13 residues. Germline V CDR1 and CDR2: SEHNR, FQNEAQ (reference sequence). Variable domain in full (rest from reference TRBV7-9 and TRBJ1-2): DTGVSQNPRHKITKRGQNVTFRCDPISEHNRLYWYRQTLGQGPEFLTYFQNEAQLEKSRLLSDRFSAERPKGSFSTLEIQRTEQGDSAMYLCASSLGGVHGYTFGSGTRLTVV.